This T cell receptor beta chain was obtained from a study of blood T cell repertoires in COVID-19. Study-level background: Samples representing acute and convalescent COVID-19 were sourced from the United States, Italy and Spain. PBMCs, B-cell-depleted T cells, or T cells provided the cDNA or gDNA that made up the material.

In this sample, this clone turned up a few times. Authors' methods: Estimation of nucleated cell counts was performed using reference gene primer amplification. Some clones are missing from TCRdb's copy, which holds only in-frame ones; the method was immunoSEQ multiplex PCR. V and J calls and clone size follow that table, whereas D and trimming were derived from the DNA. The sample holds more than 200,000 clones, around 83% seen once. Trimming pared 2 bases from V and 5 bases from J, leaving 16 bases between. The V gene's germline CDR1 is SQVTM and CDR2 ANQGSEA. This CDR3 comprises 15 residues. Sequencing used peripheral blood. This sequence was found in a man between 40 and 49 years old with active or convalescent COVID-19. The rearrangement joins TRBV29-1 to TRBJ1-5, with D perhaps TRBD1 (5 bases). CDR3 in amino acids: CSVERTVGGDQPQHF. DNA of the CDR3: TGCAGCGTTGAACGTACAGTTGGAGGGGATCAGCCCCAGCATTTT.